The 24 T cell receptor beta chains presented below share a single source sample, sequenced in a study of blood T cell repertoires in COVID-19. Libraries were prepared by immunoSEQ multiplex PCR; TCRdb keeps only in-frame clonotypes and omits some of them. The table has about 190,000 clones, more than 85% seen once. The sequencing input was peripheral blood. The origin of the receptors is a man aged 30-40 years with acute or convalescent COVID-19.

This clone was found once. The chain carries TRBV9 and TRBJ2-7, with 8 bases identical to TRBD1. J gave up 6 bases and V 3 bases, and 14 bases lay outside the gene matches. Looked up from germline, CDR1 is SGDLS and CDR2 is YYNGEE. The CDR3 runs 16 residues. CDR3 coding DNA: TGTGCCAGCAGCGCTCATTGGACAGGGACCCTCTCCGAGCAGTACTTC. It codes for CASSAHWTGTLSEQYF.

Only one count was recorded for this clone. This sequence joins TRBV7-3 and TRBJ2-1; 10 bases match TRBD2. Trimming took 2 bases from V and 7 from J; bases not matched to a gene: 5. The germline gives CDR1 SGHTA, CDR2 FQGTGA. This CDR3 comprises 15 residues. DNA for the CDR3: TGTGCCAGCAGCTTACTAGCGGGAGTCAATAATGAGCAGTTCTTC. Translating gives CASSLLAGVNNEQFF.

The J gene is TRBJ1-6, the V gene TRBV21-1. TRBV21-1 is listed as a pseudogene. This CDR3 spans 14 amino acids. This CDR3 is CASSKDSSNSPLHF. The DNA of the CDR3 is TGTGCCAGCAGCAAAGACTCCTCGAATTCACCCCTCCACTTT.

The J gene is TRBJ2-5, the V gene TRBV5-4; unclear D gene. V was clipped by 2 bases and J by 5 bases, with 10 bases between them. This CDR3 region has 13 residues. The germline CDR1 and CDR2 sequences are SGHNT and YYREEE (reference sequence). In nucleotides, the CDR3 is TGTGCCAGCAGCTTTTTCGAGTCGGAGACCCAGTACTTC. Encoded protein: CASSFFESETQYF.

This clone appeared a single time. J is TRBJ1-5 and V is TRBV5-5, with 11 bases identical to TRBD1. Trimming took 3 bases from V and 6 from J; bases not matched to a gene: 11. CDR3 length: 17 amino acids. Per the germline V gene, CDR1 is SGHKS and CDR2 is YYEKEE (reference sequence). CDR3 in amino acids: CASSSSMGQGGSQPQHF. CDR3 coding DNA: TGTGCCAGCAGCTCCTCGATGGGACAGGGGGGAAGTCAGCCCCAGCATTTT.

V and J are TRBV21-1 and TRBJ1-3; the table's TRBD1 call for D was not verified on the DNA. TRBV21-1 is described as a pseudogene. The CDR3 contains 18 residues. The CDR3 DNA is TGTGCCAGTCCCTTCCCCCCACAGACAGCCGGCTCTGGAAACACCATATATTTT. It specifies CASPFPPQTAGSGNTIYF.

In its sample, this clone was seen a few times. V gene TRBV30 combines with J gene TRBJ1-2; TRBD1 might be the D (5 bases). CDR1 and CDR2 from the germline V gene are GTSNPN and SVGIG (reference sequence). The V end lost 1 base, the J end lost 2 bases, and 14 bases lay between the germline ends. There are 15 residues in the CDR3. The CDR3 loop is CAWSGRGAPNYGYTF. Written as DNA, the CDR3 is TGTGCCTGGAGTGGGCGCGGGGCCCCGAACTATGGCTACACCTTC. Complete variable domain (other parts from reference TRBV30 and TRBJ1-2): SQTIHQWPATLVQPVGSPLSLECTVEGTSNPNLYWYRQAAGRGLQLLFYSVGIGQISSEVPQNLSASRPQDRQFILSSKKLLLSDSGFYLCAWSGRGAPNYGYTFGSGTRLTVV.

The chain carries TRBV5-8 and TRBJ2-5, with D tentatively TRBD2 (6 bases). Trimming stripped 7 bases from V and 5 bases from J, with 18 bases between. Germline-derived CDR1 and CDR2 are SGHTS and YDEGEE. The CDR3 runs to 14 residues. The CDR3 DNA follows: TGTGCCAGCGGGCGTGGACTAATGGGGGAGACCCAGTACTTC. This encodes CASGRGLMGETQYF.

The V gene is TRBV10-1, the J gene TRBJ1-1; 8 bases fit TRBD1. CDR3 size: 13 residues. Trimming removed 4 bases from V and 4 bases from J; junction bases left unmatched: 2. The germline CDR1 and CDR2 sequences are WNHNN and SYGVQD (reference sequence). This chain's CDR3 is CASSAGGLTEAFF. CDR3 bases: TGCGCCAGCAGTGCAGGGGGCCTCACTGAAGCTTTCTTT.

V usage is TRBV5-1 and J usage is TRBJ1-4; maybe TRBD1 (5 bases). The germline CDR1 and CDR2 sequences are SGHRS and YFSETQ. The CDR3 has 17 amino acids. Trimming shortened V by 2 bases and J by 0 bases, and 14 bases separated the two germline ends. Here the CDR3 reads CASSFRGGKATNEKLFF. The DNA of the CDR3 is TGCGCCAGCAGCTTCCGCGGGGGAAAAGCAACTAATGAAAAACTGTTTTTT.

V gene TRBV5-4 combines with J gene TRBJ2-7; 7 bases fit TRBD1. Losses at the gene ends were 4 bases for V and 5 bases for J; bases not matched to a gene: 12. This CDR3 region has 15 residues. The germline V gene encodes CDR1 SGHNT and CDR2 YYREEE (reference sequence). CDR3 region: CASSKYGTVAHEQYF. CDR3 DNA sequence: TGTGCCAGCAGCAAATACGGGACAGTTGCCCACGAGCAGTACTTC.

The CDR3 sequence is CASPRQGGHSPLHF. The CDR3 DNA follows: TGTGCCAGTCCGAGGCAGGGCGGTCATTCACCCCTCCACTTT. The chain couples TRBV19 to TRBJ1-6; tentative D call: TRBD1 (5 bases). Trimming took off 8 bases at V and 8 bases at J, with 16 bases between the two ends. Germline loops: CDR1 LNHDA, CDR2 SQIVND (reference sequence). The CDR3 contains 14 residues.

The CDR3: CASSLRTIGSGYTF. The DNA of the CDR3 is TGTGCCAGCAGTCTTCGGACTATCGGGTCTGGCTACACCTTC. The rearrangement joins TRBV28 to TRBJ1-2; D ambiguous. From germline, CDR1 is MDHEN and CDR2 SYDVKM. Deletions cut 5 bases from V and 7 bases from J, with 17 bases between. The CDR3 sequence is 14 residues long.

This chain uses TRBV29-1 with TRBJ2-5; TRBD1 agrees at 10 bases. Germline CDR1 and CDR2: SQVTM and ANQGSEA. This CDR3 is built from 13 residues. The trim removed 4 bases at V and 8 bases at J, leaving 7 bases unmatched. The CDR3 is CSVVDRGFGTQYF. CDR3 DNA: TGCAGCGTTGTGGACAGGGGGTTTGGTACCCAGTACTTC.

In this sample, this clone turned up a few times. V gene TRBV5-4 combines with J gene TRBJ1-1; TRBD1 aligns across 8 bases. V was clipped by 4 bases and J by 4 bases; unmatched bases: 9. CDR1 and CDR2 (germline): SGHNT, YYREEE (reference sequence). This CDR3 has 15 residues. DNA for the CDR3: TGTGCCAGCAGCCGGGCAGGGGGCGCGGTCACTGAAGCTTTCTTT. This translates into CASSRAGGAVTEAFF.

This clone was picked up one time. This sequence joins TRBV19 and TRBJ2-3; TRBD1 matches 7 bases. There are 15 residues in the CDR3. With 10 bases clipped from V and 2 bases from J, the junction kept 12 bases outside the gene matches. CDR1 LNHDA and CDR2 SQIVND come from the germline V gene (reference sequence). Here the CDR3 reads CATQAGTANTDTQYF. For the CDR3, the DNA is TGTGCCACTCAAGCCGGGACAGCGAACACAGATACGCAGTATTTT.

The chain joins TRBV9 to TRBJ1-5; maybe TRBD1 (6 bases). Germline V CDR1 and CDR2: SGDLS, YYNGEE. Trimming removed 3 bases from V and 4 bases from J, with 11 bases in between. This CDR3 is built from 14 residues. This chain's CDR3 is CASSAGQINQPQHF. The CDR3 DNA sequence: TGTGCCAGCAGCGCAGGACAGATAAATCAGCCCCAGCATTTT.

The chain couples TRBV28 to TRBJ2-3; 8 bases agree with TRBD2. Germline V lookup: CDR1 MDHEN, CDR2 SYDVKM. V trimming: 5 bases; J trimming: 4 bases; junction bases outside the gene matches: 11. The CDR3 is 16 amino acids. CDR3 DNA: TGTGCCAGCAGTCCGTTGTCGGGAGGGTCCTCAGATACGCAGTATTTT. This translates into CASSPLSGGSSDTQYF.

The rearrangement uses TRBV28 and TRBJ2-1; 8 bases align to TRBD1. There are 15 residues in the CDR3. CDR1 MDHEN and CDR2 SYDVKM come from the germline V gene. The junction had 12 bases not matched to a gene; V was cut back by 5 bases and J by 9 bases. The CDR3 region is CASSLAGTGVREQFF. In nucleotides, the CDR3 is TGTGCCAGCAGTCTCGCCGGGACAGGTGTACGTGAGCAGTTCTTC.

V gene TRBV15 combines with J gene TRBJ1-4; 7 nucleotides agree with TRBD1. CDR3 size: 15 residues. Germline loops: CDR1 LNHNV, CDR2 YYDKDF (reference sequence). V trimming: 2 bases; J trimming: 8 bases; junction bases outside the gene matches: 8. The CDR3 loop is CATSRRDRVEEKLFF. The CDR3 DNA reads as TGTGCCACCAGCAGACGCGACAGGGTCGAGGAAAAACTGTTTTTT.

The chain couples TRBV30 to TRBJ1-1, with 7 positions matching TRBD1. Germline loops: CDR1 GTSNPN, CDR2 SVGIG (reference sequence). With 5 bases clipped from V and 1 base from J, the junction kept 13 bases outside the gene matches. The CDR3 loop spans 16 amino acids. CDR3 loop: CAWSTGLSWGNTEAFF. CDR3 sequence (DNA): TGTGCCTGGTCGACAGGGTTATCTTGGGGGAACACTGAAGCTTTCTTT.

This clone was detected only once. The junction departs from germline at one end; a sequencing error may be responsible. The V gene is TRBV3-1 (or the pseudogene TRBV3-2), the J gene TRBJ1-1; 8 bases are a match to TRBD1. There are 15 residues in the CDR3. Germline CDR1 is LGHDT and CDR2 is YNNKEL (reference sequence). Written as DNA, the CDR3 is TGTGTCAGCAGCCCCTCGGACAGGGTCTTTCCTGAAGCTTTCTTT. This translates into CVSSPSDRVFPEAFF.

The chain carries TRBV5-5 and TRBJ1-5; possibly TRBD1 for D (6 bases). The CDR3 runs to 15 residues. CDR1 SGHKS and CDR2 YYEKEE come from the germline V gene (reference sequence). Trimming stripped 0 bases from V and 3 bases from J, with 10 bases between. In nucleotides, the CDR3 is TGTGCCAGCAGCTTGGGCAGGGACAACAATCAGCCCCAGCATTTT. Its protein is CASSLGRDNNQPQHF.

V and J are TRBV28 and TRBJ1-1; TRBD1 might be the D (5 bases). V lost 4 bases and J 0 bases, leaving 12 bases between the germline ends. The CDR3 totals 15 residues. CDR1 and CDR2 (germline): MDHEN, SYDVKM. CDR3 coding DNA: TGTGCCAGCAGTTCAATGACAGAGTTGAACACTGAAGCTTTCTTT. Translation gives CASSSMTELNTEAFF. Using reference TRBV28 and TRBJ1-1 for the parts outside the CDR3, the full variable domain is DVKVTQSSRYLVKRTGEKVFLECVQDMDHENMFWYRQDPGLGLRLIYFSYDVKMKEKGDIPEGYSVSREKKERFSLILESASTNQTSMYLCASSSMTELNTEAFFGQGTRLTVV.